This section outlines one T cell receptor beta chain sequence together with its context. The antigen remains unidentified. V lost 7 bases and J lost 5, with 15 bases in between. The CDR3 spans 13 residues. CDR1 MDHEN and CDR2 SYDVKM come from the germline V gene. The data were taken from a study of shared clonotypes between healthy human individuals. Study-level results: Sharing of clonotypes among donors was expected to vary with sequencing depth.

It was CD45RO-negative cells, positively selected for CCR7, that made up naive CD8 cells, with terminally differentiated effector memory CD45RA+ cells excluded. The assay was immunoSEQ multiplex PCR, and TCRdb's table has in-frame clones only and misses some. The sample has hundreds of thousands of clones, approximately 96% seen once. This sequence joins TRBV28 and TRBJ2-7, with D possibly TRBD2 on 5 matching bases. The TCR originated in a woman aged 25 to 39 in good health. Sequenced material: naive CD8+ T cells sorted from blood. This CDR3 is CASMRAFLHEQYF. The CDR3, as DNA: TGTGCCAGCATGAGGGCCTTTCTACACGAGCAGTACTTC.